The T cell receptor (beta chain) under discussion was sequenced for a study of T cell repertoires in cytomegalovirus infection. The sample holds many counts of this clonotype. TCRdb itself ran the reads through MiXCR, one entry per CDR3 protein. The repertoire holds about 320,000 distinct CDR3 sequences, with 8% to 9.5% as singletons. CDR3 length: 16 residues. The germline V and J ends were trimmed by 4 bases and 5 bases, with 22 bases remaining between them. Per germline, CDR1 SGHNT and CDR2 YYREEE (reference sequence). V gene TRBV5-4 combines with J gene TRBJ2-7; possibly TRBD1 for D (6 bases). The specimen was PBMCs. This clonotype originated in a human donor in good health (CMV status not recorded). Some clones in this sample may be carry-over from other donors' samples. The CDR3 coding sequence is TGTGCCAGCAGCCCGGAGATATCCAGGGGCCGAAACGAGCAGTACTTC. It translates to CASSPEISRGRNEQYF.